This passage covers 10 T cell receptor beta chains from one sample sequenced in a study of OX40 agonist ivuxolimab in advanced cancers. Libraries were prepared by immunoSEQ multiplex PCR; TCRdb keeps only in-frame clonotypes and omits some of them. The table lists approximately 51,000 clones, over 65% of them singletons. Sample: CD4+ or CD8+ T cells sorted from blood, taken in a trial of the OX40 agonist ivuxolimab. Source of these receptors: an adult with an advanced solid tumor such as melanoma, head and neck, liver or kidney cancer.

There are a few counts of this clone. The rearrangement joins TRBV25-1 to TRBJ2-5, with TRBD2 matching 8 bases. The CDR3 totals 17 residues. Germline V gives CDR1 MGHDK, CDR2 SYGVNS. Trimming removed 2 bases from V and 4 bases from J; junction bases left unmatched: 12. The DNA of the CDR3 is TGTGCCAGCAGTGAAGGGATACTAGCGGAGGCGAGAGAGACCCAGTACTTC. Translated: CASSEGILAEARETQYF.

The chain is built from TRBV28 and TRBJ1-5, with D possibly TRBD1 on 5 matching bases. Trimming took off 7 bases at V and 0 bases at J, with 13 bases between the two ends. The CDR3 covers 15 residues. The germline CDR1 and CDR2 sequences are MDHEN and SYDVKM. DNA for the CDR3: TGTGCCAGCACCTTACGGGGGAATAGCAATCAGCCCCAGCATTTT. This sequence encodes CASTLRGNSNQPQHF.

V and J are TRBV6-6 and TRBJ2-2; 10 bases line up with TRBD1. In germline, CDR1 is MNHNY, CDR2 SVGAGI (reference sequence). V shed 5 bases and J 6 bases; nucleotides not matched to a gene: 6. The CDR3 covers 15 residues. The CDR3 DNA reads TGTGCCAGCAGTCACGGACAGGGGGGAGCCGGGGAGCTGTTTTTT. Translated: CASSHGQGGAGELFF.

Concerning this clone: Other DNA sequences within the sample encode an identical CDR3. The V and J genes are TRBV5-1 and TRBJ1-1, with 11 bases aligning to TRBD1. The CDR3 spans 15 residues. Germline-derived CDR1 and CDR2 are SGHRS and YFSETQ. V lost 0 bases to trimming and J lost 6 bases; unmatched junction nucleotides: 4. The CDR3 nucleotides are TGCGCCAGCAGCTTGGAGGGACAGGGGGTGGCTGAAGCTTTCTTT. Amino acid sequence: CASSLEGQGVAEAFF.

CDR3: CASIGAGGWTEAFF. The CDR3 nucleotides read TGTGCCAGTATAGGGGCAGGGGGATGGACTGAAGCTTTCTTT. The chain employs TRBV19 and TRBJ1-1, with TRBD1 identical over 7 bases. The CDR3 sequence is 14 residues long. V was pared by 7 bases and J by 5 bases, with 10 bases of the junction left unmatched. The germline V gene encodes CDR1 LNHDA and CDR2 SQIVND (reference sequence).

This clone has a count of ten or more. Sequence at one end of the junction differs from germline and may be a read error. The rearrangement uses TRBV11-3 and TRBJ1-4, with D uncertain. The CDR3 spans 14 residues. Looked up from germline, CDR1 is SGHNT and CDR2 is YENEEA. The CDR3 here is CASRPTASNQKLFF. The CDR3 bases are TGTGCCAGCAGGCCCACGGCCTCTAATCAAAAACTGTTTTTT.

This chain connects TRBV12-1 to TRBJ2-7; no DNA check was done on the table's D call, TRBD1. TRBV12-1 is tagged as a pseudogene. The length of the CDR3 is 14 residues. In nucleotides, the CDR3 is TGTGCCAGCAGCTTTGAACGGGACACCTACGAGCAGTACTTC. Its protein is CASSFERDTYEQYF.

The gene calls are TRBV6-6 and TRBJ2-7, with D unclear. The V and J ends lost 8 bases and 2 bases respectively, with 16 bases between them. Germline CDR1 and CDR2: MNHNY and SVGAGI (reference sequence). The CDR3 runs 14 residues. CDR3 nucleotides: TGTGCCAGCCGACTGCTTCCGATTACCTACGAGCAGTACTTC. This codes for CASRLLPITYEQYF.

V is TRBV5-1 and J is TRBJ1-1, with 7 positions matching TRBD1. V lost 2 bases and J lost 4; bases outside the gene matches: 5. The CDR3 length is 14 residues. The germline gives CDR1 SGHRS, CDR2 YFSETQ. The CDR3 sequence: CASSLQGRVTEAFF. The CDR3 DNA follows: TGCGCCAGCAGCTTACAGGGGAGGGTCACTGAAGCTTTCTTT.

The V and J genes are TRBV5-1 and TRBJ2-5; the match to TRBD2 covers 9 bases. Germline assignment: CDR1 SGHRS and CDR2 YFSETQ. With 4 bases clipped from V and 4 bases from J, the junction kept 11 bases outside the gene matches. CDR3 size: 16 residues. Here the CDR3 reads CASSPGTSSARETQYF. CDR3 nucleotide sequence: TGCGCCAGCAGCCCAGGGACTAGCTCAGCGAGAGAGACCCAGTACTTC.